The T cell receptor (beta chain) described here comes from a study of radiotherapy plus CTLA-4 blockade in lung cancer. Study results and caveats: The best predictor of response was reported to be early blood T cell clone dynamics, with interferon-beta.

The data were produced by immunoSEQ multiplex PCR, yet TCRdb's version contains in-frame clones alone and is incomplete. Here the sample spans tens of thousands of clones, 70% to 85% being singletons. Trimming removed 2 bases from V and 6 bases from J; junction bases left unmatched: 4. The CDR3 is 15 residues long. In germline, CDR1 is LGHNA, CDR2 YSLEER. As to this clone: Its antigen is currently unknown.

The chain couples TRBV4-3 to TRBJ1-4; TRBD1 agrees at 9 bases. The source was peripheral blood, collected from a patient treated with radiotherapy plus ipilimumab. The clonotype comes from a human donor with non-small cell lung cancer who had a partial response to radiotherapy plus ipilimumab. The CDR3 here is CASSQIRQGDEKLFF. In DNA form, the CDR3 reads TGCGCCAGCAGCCAAATTCGACAGGGGGATGAAAAACTGTTTTTT.